The source of this T cell receptor (beta chain) is a study of regulatory T cells in long-lasting Graves disease (dated by TCRdb to 2020 to 2022). About the investigation overall: To count as having persistent Graves' disease, a patient had to have received antithyroid drug treatment for over 5 years with TSH receptor autoantibodies remaining persistently positive. Peripheral blood TCR sequencing and RNA sequencing compared persistent Graves' disease patients with newly diagnosed Graves' disease patients. The study was conducted in China and was registered as a clinical trial. A total of roughly 35 samples were covered by TCR sequencing, comprising roughly 13 persistent and around 20 newly diagnosed Graves' disease patients. Persistent Graves' disease patients in the clinical cohort had taken antithyroid drugs for roughly ten years on average.

Preparation of the library involved multiplex PCR. Instrument on record: Illumina HiSeq 4000. CDR3 regions were amplified by Arm-PCR with iRepertoire HTBI primers to construct TCR beta libraries. Gel purification was performed on PCR products prior to sequencing. The study's processing was this. Gene usage analysis of CDR3 amino acid clonotypes relied on the approximately 60 TRBV and about 15 TRBJ segments identified across samples. COPE and FqMerger were used to merge the filtered high-quality paired reads into contigs. Contigs were aligned with BLAST to IMGT TRBV, TRBD and TRBJ reference genes, and CDR3 was defined per IMGT. Any clonotype with a frequency above 0.1% was counted as a highly expanded clone. Shannon entropy served as the measure of repertoire diversity, while the Gini coefficient captured V-J evenness. Public clonotypes were defined as clonotypes shared by more than one individual. TCRdb reprocessing: public reads trimmed at Q25 with fastp, clones called with MiXCR, in-frame beta chains kept. Every entry covers one CDR3 protein and lists the most common genes and DNA from its rows. The V and J calls were not made by the authors but by TCRdb's processing. Here the sample has around 450,000 distinct CDR3 sequences; under 25% occur a single time. Around 7% of the sample lies in the top ten.

The meaning of the sample's time point label: persistent/refractory GD, antithyroid drugs over 5 years with positive TRAb. For both TCR sequencing and RNA sequencing, RNA was extracted from PBMCs using TRIzol. The diagnosis of Graves' disease followed American Thyroid Association guidelines. Recruitment of patients was carried out at an endocrinology department in Xi'an, China. Each patient gave 9 to 10 milliliters of peripheral blood, collected in an EDTA anticoagulant tube. Ficoll Paque Plus density gradient separation was used to isolate PBMCs, and no additional T cell sorting was done. An Agilent 2100 Bioanalyzer and agarose gel were used to assess RNA quality, and a NanoDrop 2000 was used to measure RNA concentration. This clonotype was observed at least ten times. This clone's antigen is unknown. This CDR3 fails to terminate in the conserved phenylalanine or tryptophan, so it likely reflects a read error. No DNA is shown, since the ends of the CDR3 on it are uncertain; the CDR3 is the one TCRdb lists.

General study outcomes and caveats: Sequencing and analysis were limited to the TCR beta chain. The small sample size was acknowledged by the authors as a limitation that may reduce accuracy. Peripheral blood alone was examined, since thyroid tissue, which constituted the primary lesion, could not be accessed. More public clonotypes were shared among persistent patients (about 2,800) than among newly diagnosed patients (roughly 960). Compared with newly diagnosed patients, patients with persistent Graves' disease had lower TCR Shannon entropy and fewer highly expanded clones, which suggests clonal expansion.

The receptor was isolated from a female donor with Graves disease. The material was peripheral blood mononuclear cells (PBMCs), obtained when the disease was refractory, from a patient treated with antithyroid drugs.

The CDR3 in this case is CASSFPPG. The chain was built from TRBV12-3 or TRBV12-4 and TRBJ2-2; the table's D call TRBD1 went unverified against the DNA. Ends included, the CDR3 has 8 residues.